A selection of T cell receptor delta chains follows, all from one sample in a study of Vδ1+ human thymocytes. TCRdb called clones anew from the multiplex PCR reads with CATT. The sample shows 80,000 or so delta-chain clones, around 32% of them seen only once. Input material: Vdelta1+ gamma-delta thymocytes from the thymus. Every receptor here comes from a boy under two years old who had congenital heart surgery. Each CDR3 is given with its conserved first and last residue. D genes are given only for firm matches. Rows give clone size only sometimes, using once, few, many, or a class for an expanded clone.

NA	TRDV1	TRDJ2	NA	TGTGCTCTTGGGGAACCCCTACGTTTTAGGGATCCTAGGGCACAACTCTTCTTT	CALGEPLRFRDPRAQLFF
NA	TRDV1	TRDJ1	NA	TGTGCTCTTGGGGAAATCCTTTTCACCGATAAACTCATCTTT	CALGEILFTDKLIF
NA	TRDV1	TRDJ1	TRDD3	TGTGCTCTTGGGGGCCCCTTCGAACCTTTAGTGGGGGATAACACCGATAAACTCATCTTT	CALGGPFEPLVGDNTDKLIF
medium-sized	TRDV2	TRDJ1	NA	TGTGCCTGTGACTCTGAAGCTTCCGACGATAAACTCATCTTT	CACDSEASDDKLIF
few	TRDV1	TRDJ1	TRDD3	TGTGCTCTTGGTTGCCGGGCTGGGGGCAGTACCGATAAACTCATCTTT	CALGCRAGGSTDKLIF
NA	TRDV1	TRDJ1	NA	NA	CALGEILWRGIRGCPDKLIF
NA	TRDV1	TRDJ1	NA	TGTGCTCTTGGGGAACTCGGATTAACCGTCCCGGGACCTTCGGCGGGTACCGATAAACTCATCTTT	CALGELGLTVPGPSAGTDKLIF
NA	TRDV1	TRDJ1	NA	TGTGCTCTTGGGGAAAGGGCTCATACGGGGCAAACCGATAAACTCATCTTT	CALGERAHTGQTDKLIF
NA	TRDV1	TRDJ1	TRDD3	TGTGCTCTTGGGAACGCCTGGGGGATACTCCGGGTGCAGGAAAACACCGATAAACTCATCTTT	CALGNAWGILRVQENTDKLIF
NA	TRDV1	TRDJ1	TRDD2	TGTGCTCTTGGGCTCCATTTCCTACCGTGGCTCCAAAGAAACCCGTACACCGATAAACTCATCTTT	CALGLHFLPWLQRNPYTDKLIF
NA	TRDV1	TRDJ1	TRDD3	TGTGCTCTTGGGGAACTAAGGGGCTGGGGGATACGCGGCACCGATAAACTCATCTTT	CALGELRGWGIRGTDKLIF
NA	TRDV2	TRDJ1	TRDD2	TGTGCCTGTGACCTTCAAAAATTCCTACTCGTCCGTATGGAGTACTGGAGGACCGATAAACTCATCTTT	CACDLQKFLLVRMEYWRTDKLIF
NA	TRDV1	TRDJ1	TRDD2	TGTGCTCTTGGGGAACTAACTCGGGCTTCCTACCATTCACTGGGTGGGCCCCCGTACACCGATAAACCCATCTTT	CALGELTRASYHSLGGPPYTDKPIF
NA	TRDV2	TRDJ3	NA	TGTGCCTGTGACACCCAGAAATCCGCTTGGGACACCCGACAGATGTTTTTC	CACDTQKSAWDTRQMFF
NA	TRDV1	TRDJ1	NA	TGTGCTCTTGGGGAACAACACGCCTGGGACTACACCGATAAACTCATCTTT	CALGEQHAWDYTDKLIF
once	TRDV1	TRDJ1	NA	TGTGCTCTTGGGGAACGTCTAGCCTCGTCGGTCGGGAAACTCATCTTT	CALGERLASSVGKLIF